Listed here is a single T cell receptor beta chain. The data belong to a study of blood T cell repertoires in COVID-19. The wider study: Some COVID-19 samples were acute and others convalescent; all came from the United States, Italy and Spain. T cells, B-cell-depleted T cells, or PBMCs provided the cDNA or gDNA that served as material.

Authors' processing steps: Amplification of reference gene primers was used by the study to estimate nucleated cell counts. Clones were read by immunoSEQ multiplex PCR, and TCRdb kept only the in-frame ones, dropping some. The V and J calls and clone size were taken over from that table, and D and trimming were inferred from the DNA. The sample includes 240,000 or so clones, approximately 82% of them seen just once. Germline assignment: CDR1 SGHTA and CDR2 FQGNSA. The length of the CDR3 is 14 residues. V was cut by 3 bases and J by 2 bases, with 10 bases left in between. The V gene is TRBV7-2, the J gene TRBJ1-1, with a tentative D call TRBD1 (5 bases). Material for sequencing was peripheral blood. This sequence originates from a man younger than 45 who had recovered from COVID-19. CDR3 sequence (DNA): TGTGCCAGCAGCTTCGGACACCTAAACACTGAAGCTTTCTTT. It codes for CASSFGHLNTEAFF.